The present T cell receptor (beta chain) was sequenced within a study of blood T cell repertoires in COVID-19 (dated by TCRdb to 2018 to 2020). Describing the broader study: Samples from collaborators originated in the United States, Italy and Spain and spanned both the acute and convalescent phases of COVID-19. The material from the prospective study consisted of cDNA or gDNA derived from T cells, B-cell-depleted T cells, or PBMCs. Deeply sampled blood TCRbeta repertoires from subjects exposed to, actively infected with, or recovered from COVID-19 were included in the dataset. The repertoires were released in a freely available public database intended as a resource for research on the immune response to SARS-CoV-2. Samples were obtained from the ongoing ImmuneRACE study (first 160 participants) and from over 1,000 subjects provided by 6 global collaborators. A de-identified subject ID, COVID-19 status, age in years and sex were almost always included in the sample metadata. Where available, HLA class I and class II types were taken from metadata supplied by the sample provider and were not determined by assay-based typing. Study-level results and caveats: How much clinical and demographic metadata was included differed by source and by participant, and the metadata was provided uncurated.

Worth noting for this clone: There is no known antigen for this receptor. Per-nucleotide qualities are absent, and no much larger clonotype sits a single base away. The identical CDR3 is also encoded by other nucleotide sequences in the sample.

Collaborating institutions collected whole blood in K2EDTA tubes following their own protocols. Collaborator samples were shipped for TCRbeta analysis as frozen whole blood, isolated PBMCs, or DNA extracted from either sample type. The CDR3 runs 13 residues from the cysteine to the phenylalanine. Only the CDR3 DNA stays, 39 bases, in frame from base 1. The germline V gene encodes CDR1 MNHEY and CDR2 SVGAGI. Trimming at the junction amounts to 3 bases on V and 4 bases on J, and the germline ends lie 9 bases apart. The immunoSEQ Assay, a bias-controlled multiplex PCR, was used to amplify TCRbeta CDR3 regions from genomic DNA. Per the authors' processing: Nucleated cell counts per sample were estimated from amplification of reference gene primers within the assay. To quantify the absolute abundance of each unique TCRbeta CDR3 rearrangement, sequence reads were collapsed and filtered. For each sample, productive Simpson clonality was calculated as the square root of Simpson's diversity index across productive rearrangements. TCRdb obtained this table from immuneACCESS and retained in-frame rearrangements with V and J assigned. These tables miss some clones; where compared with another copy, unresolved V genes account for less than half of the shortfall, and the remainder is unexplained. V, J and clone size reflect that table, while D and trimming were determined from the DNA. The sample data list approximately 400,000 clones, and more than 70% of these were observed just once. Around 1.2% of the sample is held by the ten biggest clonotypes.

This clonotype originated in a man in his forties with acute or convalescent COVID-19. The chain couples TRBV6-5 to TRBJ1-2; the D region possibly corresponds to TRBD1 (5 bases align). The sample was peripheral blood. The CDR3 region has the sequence CASSYGGTYGYTF. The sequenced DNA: TGTGCCAGCAGTTATGGCGGGACCTATGGCTACACCTTC.